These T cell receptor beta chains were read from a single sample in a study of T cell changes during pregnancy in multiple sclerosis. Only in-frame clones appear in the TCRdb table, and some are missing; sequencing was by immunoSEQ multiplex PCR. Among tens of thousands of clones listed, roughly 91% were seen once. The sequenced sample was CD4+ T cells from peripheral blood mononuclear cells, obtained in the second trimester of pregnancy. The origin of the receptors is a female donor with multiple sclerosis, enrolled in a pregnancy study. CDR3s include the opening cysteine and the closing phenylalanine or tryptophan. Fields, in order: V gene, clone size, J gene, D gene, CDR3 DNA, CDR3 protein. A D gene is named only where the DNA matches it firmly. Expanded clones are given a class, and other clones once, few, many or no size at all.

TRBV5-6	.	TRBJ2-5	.	TGTGCCAGCAGCTTGGAGGCAGGGGAGGAGACCCAGTACTTC	CASSLEAGEETQYF
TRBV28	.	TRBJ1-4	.	TGTGCCAGCAGTTTTTGGTCGGGGGTGACTAATGAAAAACTGTTTTTT	CASSFWSGVTNEKLFF
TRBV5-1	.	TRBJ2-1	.	TGCGCCAGCAGCTTGACAGGGAATGAGCAGTTCTTC	CASSLTGNEQFF
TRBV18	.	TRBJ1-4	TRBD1	TGTGCCAGCTCACGGGACAGTAATGAAAAACTGTTTTTT	CASSRDSNEKLFF
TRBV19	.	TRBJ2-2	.	TGTGCCAGTAGAGGACGCCAGGGGTACACCGGGGAGCTGTTTTTT	CASRGRQGYTGELFF
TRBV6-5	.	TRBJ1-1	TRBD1	TGTGCCAGCAGTCCCCGGACAGGGAAAGCTTTCTTT	CASSPRTGKAFF
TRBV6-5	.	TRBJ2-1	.	TGTGCCAGCCGGGTTGGGGGGAGCTCCTACAATGAGCAGTTCTTC	CASRVGGSSYNEQFF
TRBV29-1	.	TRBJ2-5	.	TGCAGCGTGGGGGCTGGGACCCAGTACTTC	CSVGAGTQYF
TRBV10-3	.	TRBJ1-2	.	TGTGCCATCAGTGAGGCAGGGGAAAAGAATGGCTACACCTTC	CAISEAGEKNGYTF
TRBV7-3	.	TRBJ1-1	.	TGTGCCAGCAGCTTAAGCGGGAACACTGAAGCTTTCTTT	CASSLSGNTEAFF
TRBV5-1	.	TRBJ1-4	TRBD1	TGCGCCAGCAGCTTGGGGGGGACAGCCGAAAAACTGTTTTTT	CASSLGGTAEKLFF
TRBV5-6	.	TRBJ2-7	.	TGTGCCAGCAGCTCATACGGAGGAAAACCCTACGAGCAGTACTTC	CASSSYGGKPYEQYF
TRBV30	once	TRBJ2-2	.	TGTGCCTGGAGTGTACCTACCCGCCCCGGGGAGCTGTTTTTT	CAWSVPTRPGELFF
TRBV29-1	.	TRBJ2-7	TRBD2	TGCAGCGTTGGTATGACTAGCGGGAGGAACGAGCAGTACTTC	CSVGMTSGRNEQYF
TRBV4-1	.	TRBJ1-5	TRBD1	TGCGCCAGCAGCGGACAGGGGTATCAGCCCCAGCATTTT	CASSGQGYQPQHF
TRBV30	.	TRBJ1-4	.	TGTGCCTGGAGTAGGGCAGCCGAGGGAAAACTGTTTTTT	CAWSRAAEGKLFF
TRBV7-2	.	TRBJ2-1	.	TGTGCCAGCAGCTTAGGGACGGCACGAGCGGTCGATGAGCAGTTCTTC	CASSLGTARAVDEQFF
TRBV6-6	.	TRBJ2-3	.	TGTGCCAGCAGTTACGATCCCGGAGATGGGCAGTATTTT	CASSYDPGDGQYF
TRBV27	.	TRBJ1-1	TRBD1	TGTGCCAGCAGTTCCCCCCGACAACAGGGGGCGGCCACTGAAGCTTTCTTT	CASSSPRQQGAATEAFF
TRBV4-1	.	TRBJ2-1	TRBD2	TGCGCCAGCAGCCAAGGAGGGGCTAGCGGTCCCAGTGAGCAGTTCTTC	CASSQGGASGPSEQFF